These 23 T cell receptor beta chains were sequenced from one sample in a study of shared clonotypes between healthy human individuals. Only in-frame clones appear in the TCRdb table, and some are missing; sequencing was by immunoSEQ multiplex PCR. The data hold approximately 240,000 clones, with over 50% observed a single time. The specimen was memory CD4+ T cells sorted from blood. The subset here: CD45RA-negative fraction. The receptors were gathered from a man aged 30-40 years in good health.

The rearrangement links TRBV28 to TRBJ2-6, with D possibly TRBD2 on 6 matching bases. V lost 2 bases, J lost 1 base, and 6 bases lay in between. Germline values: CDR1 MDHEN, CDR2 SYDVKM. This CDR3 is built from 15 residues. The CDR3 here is CASSLGGSGANVLTF. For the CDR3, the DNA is TGTGCCAGCAGTTTAGGGGGGTCTGGGGCCAACGTCCTGACTTTC.

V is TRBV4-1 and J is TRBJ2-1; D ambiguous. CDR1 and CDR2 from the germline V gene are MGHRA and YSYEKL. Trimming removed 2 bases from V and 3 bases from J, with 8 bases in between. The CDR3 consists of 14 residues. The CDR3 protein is CASSQISGYNEQFF. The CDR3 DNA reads TGCGCCAGCAGCCAAATTTCGGGCTACAATGAGCAGTTCTTC.

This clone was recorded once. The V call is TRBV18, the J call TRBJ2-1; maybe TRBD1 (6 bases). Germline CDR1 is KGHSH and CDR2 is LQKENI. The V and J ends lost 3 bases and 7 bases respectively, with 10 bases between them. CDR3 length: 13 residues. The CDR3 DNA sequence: TGTGCCAGCTCACCCCTCGACAGGAATGAGCAGTTCTTC. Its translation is CASSPLDRNEQFF.

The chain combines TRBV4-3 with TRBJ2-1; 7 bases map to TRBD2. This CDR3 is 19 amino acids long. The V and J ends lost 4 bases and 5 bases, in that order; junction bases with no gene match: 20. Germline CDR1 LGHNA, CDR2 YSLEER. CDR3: CASSPRWAVAGASDNEQFF. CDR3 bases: TGCGCCAGCAGCCCAAGGTGGGCGGTGGCGGGAGCAAGCGACAATGAGCAGTTCTTC.

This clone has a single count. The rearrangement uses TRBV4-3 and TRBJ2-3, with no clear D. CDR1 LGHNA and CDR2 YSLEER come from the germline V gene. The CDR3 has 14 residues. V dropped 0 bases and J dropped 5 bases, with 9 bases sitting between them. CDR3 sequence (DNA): TGCGCCAGCAGCCAAGATGTTGGAATAGATACGCAGTATTTT. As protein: CASSQDVGIDTQYF.

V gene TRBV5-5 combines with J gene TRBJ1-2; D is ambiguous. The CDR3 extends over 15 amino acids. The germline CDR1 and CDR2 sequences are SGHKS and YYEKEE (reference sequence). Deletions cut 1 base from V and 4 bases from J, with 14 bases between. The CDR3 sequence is CASSLLAERGYGYTF. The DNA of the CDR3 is TGTGCCAGCAGCTTGTTGGCGGAGAGAGGCTATGGCTACACCTTC.

The CDR3 DNA is TGTGCCAGCTCACCAGCGGACTTAGCGACCGGGGAGCTGTTTTTT. Translating gives CASSPADLATGELFF. The V call is TRBV18, the J call TRBJ2-2; tentatively, D is TRBD2 (5 bases). Germline-derived CDR1 and CDR2 are KGHSH and LQKENI. With 2 bases removed from V and 5 bases from J, the gap between germline ends came to 12 bases. The CDR3 loop spans 15 amino acids.

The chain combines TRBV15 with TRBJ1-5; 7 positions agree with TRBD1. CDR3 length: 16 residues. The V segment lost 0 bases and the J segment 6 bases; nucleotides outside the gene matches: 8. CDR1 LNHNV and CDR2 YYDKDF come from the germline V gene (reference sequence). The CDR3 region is CATSRDNRGRGQPQHF. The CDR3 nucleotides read TGTGCCACCAGCAGAGATAACAGGGGACGTGGTCAGCCCCAGCATTTT.

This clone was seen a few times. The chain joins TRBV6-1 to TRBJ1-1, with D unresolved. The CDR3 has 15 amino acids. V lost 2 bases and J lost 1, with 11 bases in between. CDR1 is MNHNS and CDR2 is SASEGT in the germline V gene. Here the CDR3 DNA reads TGTGCCAGCAGTGAACCCGACGGACCGAACACTGAAGCTTTCTTT. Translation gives CASSEPDGPNTEAFF.

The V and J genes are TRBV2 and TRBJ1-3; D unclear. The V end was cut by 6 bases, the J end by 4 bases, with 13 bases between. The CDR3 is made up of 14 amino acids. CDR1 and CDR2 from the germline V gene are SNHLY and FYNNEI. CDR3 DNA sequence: TGTGCCAGCAGCCAGGAGATAGCCGGAAACACCATATATTTT. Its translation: CASSQEIAGNTIYF. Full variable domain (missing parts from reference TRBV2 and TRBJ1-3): EPEVTQTPSHQVTQMGQEVILRCVPISNHLYFYWYRQILGQKVEFLVSFYNNEISEKSEIFDDQFSVERPDGSNFTLKIRSTKLEDSAMYFCASSQEIAGNTIYFGEGSWLTVV.

This CDR3 is CASSTKRASSYNEQFF. The CDR3 DNA follows: TGTGCCAGTAGTACAAAGCGGGCAAGCTCCTACAATGAGCAGTTCTTC. The rearrangement uses TRBV19 and TRBJ2-1, with D perhaps TRBD2 (6 bases). Trimming took 4 bases from V and 0 from J, leaving 13 bases between them. This CDR3 has 16 amino acids. Germline values: CDR1 LNHDA, CDR2 SQIVND (reference sequence). The full variable domain, with the rest looked up from reference TRBV19 and TRBJ2-1, is DGGITQSPKYLFRKEGQNVTLSCEQNLNHDAMYWYRQDPGQGLRLIYYSQIVNDFQKGDIAEGYSVSREKKESFPLTVTSAQKNPTAFYLCASSTKRASSYNEQFFGPGTRLTVL.

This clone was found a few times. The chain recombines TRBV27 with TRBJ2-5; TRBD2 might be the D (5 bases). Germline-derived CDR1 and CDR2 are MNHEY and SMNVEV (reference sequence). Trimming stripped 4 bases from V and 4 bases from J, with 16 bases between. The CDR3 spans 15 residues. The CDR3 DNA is TGTGCCAGCAGTTCCCACGAGGGAGTGGGAGAGACCCAGTACTTC. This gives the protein CASSSHEGVGETQYF.

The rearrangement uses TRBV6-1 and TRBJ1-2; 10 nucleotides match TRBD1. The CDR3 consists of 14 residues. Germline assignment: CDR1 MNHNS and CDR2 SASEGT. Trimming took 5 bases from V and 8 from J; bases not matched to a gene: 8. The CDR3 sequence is CASSPRDRGDGYTF. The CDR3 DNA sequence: TGTGCCAGCAGTCCCCGGGACAGGGGTGACGGCTACACCTTC.

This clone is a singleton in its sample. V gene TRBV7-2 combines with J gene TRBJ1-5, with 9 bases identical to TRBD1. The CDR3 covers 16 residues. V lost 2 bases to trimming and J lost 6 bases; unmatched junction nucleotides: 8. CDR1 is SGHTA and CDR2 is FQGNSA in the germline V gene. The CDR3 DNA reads TGTGCCAGCAGCTTACTTCGGGGACAGGGAAGTCAGCCCCAGCATTTT. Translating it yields CASSLLRGQGSQPQHF.

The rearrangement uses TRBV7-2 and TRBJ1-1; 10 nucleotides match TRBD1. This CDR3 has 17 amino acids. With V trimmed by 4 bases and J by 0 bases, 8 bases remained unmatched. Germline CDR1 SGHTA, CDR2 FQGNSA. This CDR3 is CASSCRDRGPLNTEAFF. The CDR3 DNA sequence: TGTGCCAGCAGCTGCCGGGACAGGGGCCCCCTGAACACTGAAGCTTTCTTT.

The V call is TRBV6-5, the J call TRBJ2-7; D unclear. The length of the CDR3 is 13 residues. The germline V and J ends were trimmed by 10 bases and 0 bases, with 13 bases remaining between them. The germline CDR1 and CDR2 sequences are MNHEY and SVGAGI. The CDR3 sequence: CATEIPGSYEQYF. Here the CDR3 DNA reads TGTGCCACCGAAATACCGGGCTCCTACGAGCAGTACTTC.

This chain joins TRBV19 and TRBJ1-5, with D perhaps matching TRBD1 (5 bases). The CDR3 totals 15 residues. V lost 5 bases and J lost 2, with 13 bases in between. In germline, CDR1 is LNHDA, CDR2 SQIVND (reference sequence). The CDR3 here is CASSAGLWGNQPQHF. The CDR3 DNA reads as TGTGCCAGTAGTGCGGGGCTTTGGGGCAATCAGCCCCAGCATTTT.

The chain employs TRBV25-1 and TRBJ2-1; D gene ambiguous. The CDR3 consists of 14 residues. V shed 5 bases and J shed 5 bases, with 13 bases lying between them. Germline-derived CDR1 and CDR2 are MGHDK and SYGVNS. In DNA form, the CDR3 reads TGTGCCAGCAGTCCCCATCCCGTCAACAATGAGCAGTTCTTC. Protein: CASSPHPVNNEQFF.

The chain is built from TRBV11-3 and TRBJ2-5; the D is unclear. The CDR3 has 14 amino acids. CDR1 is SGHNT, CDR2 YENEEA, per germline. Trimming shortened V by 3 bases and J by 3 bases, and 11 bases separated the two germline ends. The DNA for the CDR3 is TGTGCCAGCAGCTTTAGAGGCAATGAAGAGACCCAGTACTTC. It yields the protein CASSFRGNEETQYF.

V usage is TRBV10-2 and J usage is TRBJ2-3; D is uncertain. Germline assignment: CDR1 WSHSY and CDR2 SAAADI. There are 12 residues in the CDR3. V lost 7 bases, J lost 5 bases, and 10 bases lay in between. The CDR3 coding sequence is TGCGCCAGCACCCTGTCGGGAGATACGCAGTATTTT. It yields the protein CASTLSGDTQYF.

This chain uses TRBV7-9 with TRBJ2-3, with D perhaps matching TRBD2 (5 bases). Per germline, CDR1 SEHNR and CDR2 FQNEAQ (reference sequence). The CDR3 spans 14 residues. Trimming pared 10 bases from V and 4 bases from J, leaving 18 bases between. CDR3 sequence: CAIPRAGSPDTQYF. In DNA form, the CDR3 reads TGTGCCATCCCGAGGGCGGGTTCCCCAGATACGCAGTATTTT.

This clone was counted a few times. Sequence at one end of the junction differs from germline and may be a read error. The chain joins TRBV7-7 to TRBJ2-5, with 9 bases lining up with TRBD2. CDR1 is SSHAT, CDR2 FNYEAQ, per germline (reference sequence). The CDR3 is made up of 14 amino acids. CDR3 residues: CASSLGLATETQYF. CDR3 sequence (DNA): TGTGCTAGCAGCTTGGGACTAGCTACCGAGACCCAGTACTTC.

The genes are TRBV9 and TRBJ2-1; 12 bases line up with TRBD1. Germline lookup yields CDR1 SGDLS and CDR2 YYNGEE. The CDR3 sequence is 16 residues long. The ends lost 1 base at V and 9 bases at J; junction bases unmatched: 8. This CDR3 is CASSVLAGQGASEQFF. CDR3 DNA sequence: TGTGCCAGCAGCGTATTAGCGGGACAGGGGGCCAGTGAGCAGTTCTTC.